This T cell receptor beta chain is drawn from a study of graft-versus-host responses after intestinal transplantation. About the research overall: All recipients got anti-thymocyte globulin induction, then tacrolimus and steroids for approximately 3 years. General observations from the study: There were GvH clones found in recipient marrow, and some of them appeared first in ileum or blood. Subjects displaying graft-donor T cell macrochimerism possessed elevated graft-versus-host to host-versus-graft clonal ratios inside allografts.

This CDR3 contains 16 residues. Looked up from germline, CDR1 is SQVTM and CDR2 is ANQGSEA. Trimming left V 4 bases short and J 4 bases short, with 23 bases between. TCRdb keeps only in-frame clones here, not all; method: immunoSEQ multiplex PCR. This sample has 12,000 to 15,000 clones; approximately 33% occur once, and the top ten carry 1.5% to 2%. The authors seeded roughly 200,000 CFSE-labeled responder cells together with roughly 200,000 irradiated stimulator cells tagged with violet dye. Responder cells that were proliferating and CFSE-low, both CD3+CD4+ and CD3+CD8+, were sorted after the reaction. A note on this clone: Other DNA sequences in this sample translate to the same CDR3.

The source material was alloreactive CD8+ T cells from a mixed lymphocyte reaction culture, sampled before intestinal transplant. The subset denotes: CFSE-low proliferating T cells sorted from roughly 6-day pre-transplant mixed lymphocyte reaction (GvH or HvG direction). The V gene is TRBV29-1, the J gene TRBJ2-7; a possible D gene is TRBD2 (5 bases). This TCR derives from a human patient who received an intestinal transplant. CDR3 in DNA: TGCAGCGTTGCGGGAATCCCCACACATTCTCCTTACGAGCAGTACTTC. Translation gives CSVAGIPTHSPYEQYF.